The 30 T cell receptor beta chains given below trace back to one sample, sequenced in a study of CD4 T cells in relation to SARS-CoV-2 and coronaviruses. TCRdb's table, derived via immunoSEQ multiplex PCR, lists solely in-frame clones and lacks some. The sample holds nearly 70,000 clones, about 92% seen once. CD4+ T cells from unexposed donors were obtained before the COVID-19 pandemic (2011-2018). Sequencing was done on a sample of naive CD4+ T cells from PBMCs. Subset defined: naive CD4+ T cells isolated by negative enrichment. These receptors all come from a human donor in good health.

The chain uses TRBV27 and TRBJ2-1, with 7 bases identical to TRBD2. Germline values: CDR1 MNHEY, CDR2 SMNVEV (reference sequence). Unmatched junction bases numbered 14, after V lost 6 bases and J lost 9 bases. CDR3 length equals 15 residues. CDR3 in DNA: TGTGCCAGCAGCCTTTGGGGCGCGGGGGTTGTTGAGCAGTTCTTC. Translated, it gives CASSLWGAGVVEQFF.

The CDR3 coding sequence is TGCGCCAGCAGCTTCAGGGGGTTAAGCTCTGGAAACACCATATATTTT. It encodes CASSFRGLSSGNTIYF. V gene TRBV5-1 combines with J gene TRBJ1-3; 7 nucleotides agree with TRBD1. There are 16 residues in the CDR3. J was trimmed by 0 bases and V by 2 bases; bases with no gene match: 5. In germline, CDR1 is SGHRS, CDR2 YFSETQ. Full variable domain (rest looked up from reference TRBV5-1 and TRBJ1-3): KAGVTQTPRYLIKTRGQQVTLSCSPISGHRSVSWYQQTPGQGLQFLFEYFSETQRNKGNFPGRFSGRQFSNSRSEMNVSTLELGDSALYLCASSFRGLSSGNTIYFGEGSWLTVV.

This rearrangement joins TRBV19 to TRBJ1-1; no firm D call. In germline, CDR1 is LNHDA, CDR2 SQIVND (reference sequence). This CDR3 comprises 13 residues. The V gene lost 8 bases and the J gene lost 2 bases, with 12 bases spanning the gap. The CDR3 loop reads CASGRFRNTEAFF. CDR3 nucleotides: TGTGCCAGTGGACGTTTCCGAAACACTGAAGCTTTCTTT. Looking up the rest from reference TRBV19 and TRBJ1-1 gives the full variable domain: DGGITQSPKYLFRKEGQNVTLSCEQNLNHDAMYWYRQDPGQGLRLIYYSQIVNDFQKGDIAEGYSVSREKKESFPLTVTSAQKNPTAFYLCASGRFRNTEAFFGQGTRLTVV.

This chain uses TRBV28 with TRBJ1-2; TRBD1 agrees at 9 bases. The V gene end was trimmed by 2 bases and the J gene end by 7 bases; junction bases not matched to a gene: 5. There are 14 residues in the CDR3. Per germline, CDR1 MDHEN and CDR2 SYDVKM. CDR3 amino acids: CASSLGQGWGGYTF. The CDR3, as DNA: TGTGCCAGCAGTTTAGGACAGGGGTGGGGTGGCTACACCTTC.

This rearrangement joins TRBV6-6 to TRBJ2-3; 7 bases agree with TRBD1. CDR1 is MNHNY and CDR2 is SVGAGI in the germline V gene (reference sequence). The CDR3 loop spans 14 amino acids. The trim removed 4 bases at V and 1 base at J, leaving 2 bases unmatched. CDR3 in amino acids: CASSWTGGTDTQYF. The CDR3 bases are TGTGCCAGCAGTTGGACAGGAGGCACAGATACGCAGTATTTT.

The chain recombines TRBV4-1 with TRBJ2-7; tentative D call: TRBD2 (6 bases). CDR1 is MGHRA, CDR2 YSYEKL, per germline. With 0 bases removed from V and 4 bases from J, the gap between germline ends came to 19 bases. The CDR3 contains 17 residues. The CDR3 coding sequence is TGCGCCAGCAGCCAAGATGCACGAGAGAGGAGGGGTTACGAGCAGTACTTC. Residues: CASSQDARERRGYEQYF.

The V call is TRBV3-1 (or the pseudogene TRBV3-2), the J call TRBJ2-1, with 8 bases matching TRBD2. The CDR3 is 16 amino acids. V trimming: 6 bases; J trimming: 2 bases; junction bases outside the gene matches: 9. Germline assignment: CDR1 LGHDT and CDR2 YNNKEL (reference sequence). CDR3: CASSPAGRGAYNEQFF. For the CDR3, the DNA is TGTGCCAGCAGTCCAGCGGGGCGGGGGGCCTACAATGAGCAGTTCTTC.

The chain carries TRBV4-3 and TRBJ1-6, with 9 bases that match TRBD1. CDR1 and CDR2 from the germline V gene are LGHNA and YSLEER. Trimming took 1 base from V and 10 from J; bases not matched to a gene: 5. This CDR3 contains 15 residues. The DNA of the CDR3 is TGCGCCAGCAGCCAAGGGGGGACAGGGTTATCACCCCTCCACTTT. Amino acid sequence: CASSQGGTGLSPLHF.

The chain employs TRBV9 and TRBJ2-3, with 8 positions matching TRBD2. CDR1 is SGDLS, CDR2 YYNGEE, per germline. The CDR3 is 13 amino acids. The CDR3 sequence: CAVEREISDTQYF. CDR3 DNA sequence: TGTGCTGTTGAGCGGGAGATCTCAGATACGCAGTATTTT.

The DNA of the CDR3 is TGTGCCAGCAGCCAAGCTTATGGCTTCGACGATACGCAGTATTTT. This translates into CASSQAYGFDDTQYF. J is TRBJ2-3 and V is TRBV3-1 (or the pseudogene TRBV3-2); D not resolved. The length of the CDR3 is 15 residues. CDR1 is LGHDT and CDR2 is YNNKEL in the germline V gene (reference sequence). Trimming pared 1 base from V and 6 bases from J, leaving 14 bases between.

The chain couples TRBV5-1 to TRBJ2-1; D may be TRBD1 (5 bases). The germline gives CDR1 SGHRS, CDR2 YFSETQ. Trimming shortened V by 4 bases and J by 5 bases, and 10 bases separated the two germline ends. The CDR3 runs to 13 residues. The CDR3 reads CASSTGQNNEQFF. CDR3 in DNA: TGCGCCAGCAGCACCGGACAAAACAATGAGCAGTTCTTC. Supplemented by reference TRBV5-1 and TRBJ2-1, the full variable domain reads KAGVTQTPRYLIKTRGQQVTLSCSPISGHRSVSWYQQTPGQGLQFLFEYFSETQRNKGNFPGRFSGRQFSNSRSEMNVSTLELGDSALYLCASSTGQNNEQFFGPGTRLTVL.

This clone turned up a few times. V and J are TRBV30 and TRBJ1-5; the D gene is possibly TRBD1 (5 bases). V shed 0 bases and J shed 9 bases, with 12 bases lying between them. The CDR3 sequence is 13 residues long. Germline V gives CDR1 GTSNPN, CDR2 SVGIG (reference sequence). CDR3 sequence reads: CAWSVGQGRPQHF. The CDR3 region has the DNA TGTGCCTGGAGTGTAGGTCAGGGACGGCCCCAGCATTTT.

This clone was counted once. The V and J genes are TRBV19 and TRBJ2-2; the match to TRBD1 covers 7 bases. Germline CDR1 LNHDA, CDR2 SQIVND (reference sequence). This CDR3 has 15 amino acids. The V and J ends lost 5 bases and 0 bases, in that order; junction bases with no gene match: 3. The CDR3 loop is CASSLGQANTGELFF. In DNA, the CDR3 is TGTGCCAGTAGTCTCGGACAGGCGAACACCGGGGAGCTGTTTTTT. Combining the CDR3 with reference TRBV19 and TRBJ2-2 gives the whole variable domain DGGITQSPKYLFRKEGQNVTLSCEQNLNHDAMYWYRQDPGQGLRLIYYSQIVNDFQKGDIAEGYSVSREKKESFPLTVTSAQKNPTAFYLCASSLGQANTGELFFGEGSRLTVL.

The chain is built from TRBV19 and TRBJ2-5; D may be TRBD2 (5 bases). Trimming left V 7 bases short and J 4 bases short, with 13 bases between. Germline V lookup: CDR1 LNHDA, CDR2 SQIVND (reference sequence). The CDR3 length is 13 residues. CDR3 loop: CASKAPGGETQYF. The CDR3, as DNA: TGTGCCAGTAAAGCGCCTGGAGGAGAGACCCAGTACTTC.

The V call is TRBV7-8, the J call TRBJ2-7, with a weak D call TRBD2 (6 bases). V was shortened by 1 base and J by 5 bases, with 18 bases between the two germline ends. Germline values: CDR1 SGHVS, CDR2 FQNEAQ. The CDR3 spans 16 residues. The CDR3: CASSLGRGGIFHEQYF. The CDR3 region has the DNA TGTGCCAGCAGCTTAGGGCGGGGTGGTATATTTCACGAGCAGTACTTC.

The V gene is TRBV28, the J gene TRBJ2-7; D might be TRBD1 or TRBD2, each matching 5 bases. Germline loops: CDR1 MDHEN, CDR2 SYDVKM. V gave up 2 bases and J gave up 2 bases, with 13 bases separating them. The CDR3 has 15 amino acids. The CDR3 is CASSLRDRVTYEQYF. The CDR3 DNA sequence: TGTGCCAGCAGTTTACGGGACCGAGTGACCTACGAGCAGTACTTC.

This chain connects TRBV7-3 to TRBJ2-3; possibly TRBD2 for D (6 bases). Trimming stripped 3 bases from V and 2 bases from J, with 9 bases between. Germline-derived CDR1 and CDR2 are SGHTA and FQGTGA. The CDR3 covers 14 residues. CDR3 DNA sequence: TGTGCCAGCAGCTTGCGGGAACCCACAGATACGCAGTATTTT. Its protein product is CASSLREPTDTQYF.

The chain carries TRBV7-2 and TRBJ2-1; TRBD2 aligns across 10 bases. With V trimmed by 6 bases and J by 3 bases, 5 bases remained unmatched. The CDR3 extends over 15 amino acids. CDR1 and CDR2 from the germline V gene are SGHTA and FQGNSA. The CDR3 DNA follows: TGTGCCAGCAGACGCCAGCGGGGGGGCTACAATGAGCAGTTCTTC. As protein: CASRRQRGGYNEQFF.

The chain uses TRBV12-3 or TRBV12-4 and TRBJ2-7; D not resolved. V lost 3 bases and J lost 5, with 11 bases in between. This CDR3 is built from 13 residues. The CDR3 is CASSFRIVNEQYF. In nucleotides, the CDR3 is TGTGCCAGCAGTTTCCGGATCGTGAACGAGCAGTACTTC.

In its sample, this clone was seen once. V gene TRBV18 combines with J gene TRBJ1-4; D gene unclear. Germline assignment: CDR1 KGHSH and CDR2 LQKENI. This CDR3 comprises 15 residues. V lost 5 bases and J 8 bases, leaving 18 bases between the germline ends. CDR3 in DNA: TGTGCCAGCTCATCCACCACATCCGGCGAGGAAAAACTGTTTTTT. Its protein is CASSSTTSGEEKLFF. The full variable domain, completed using reference TRBV18 and TRBJ1-4, is NAGVMQNPRHLVRRRGQEARLRCSPMKGHSHVYWYRQLPEEGLKFMVYLQKENIIDESGMPKERFSAEFPKEGPSILRIQQVVRGDSAAYFCASSSTTSGEEKLFFGSGTQLSVL.

The chain is built from TRBV5-1 and TRBJ1-6; D not certain. CDR3 length equals 15 residues. Germline lookup yields CDR1 SGHRS and CDR2 YFSETQ. The germline V and J ends were trimmed by 0 bases and 9 bases, with 13 bases remaining between them. CDR3 nucleotide sequence: TGCGCCAGCAGCTTGGTAGGGTTAGCGTCTTCACCCCTCCACTTT. Translating it yields CASSLVGLASSPLHF. The full variable domain, with the rest looked up from reference TRBV5-1 and TRBJ1-6, is KAGVTQTPRYLIKTRGQQVTLSCSPISGHRSVSWYQQTPGQGLQFLFEYFSETQRNKGNFPGRFSGRQFSNSRSEMNVSTLELGDSALYLCASSLVGLASSPLHFGNGTRLTVT.

The CDR3, as DNA: TGTGCCAGTAGTAGGGACAGGGCTTACACTAGCGAAACCTACAATGAGCAGTTCTTC. Translation: CASSRDRAYTSETYNEQFF. V usage is TRBV19 and J usage is TRBJ2-1; 9 positions match TRBD1. There are 19 residues in the CDR3. In germline, CDR1 is LNHDA, CDR2 SQIVND (reference sequence). V shed 4 bases and J 2 bases; nucleotides not matched to a gene: 15.

V gene TRBV2 combines with J gene TRBJ2-1; 10 nucleotides line up with TRBD2. Germline V CDR1 and CDR2: SNHLY, FYNNEI. The CDR3 consists of 15 residues. J was trimmed by 4 bases and V by 7 bases; bases with no gene match: 7. The DNA for the CDR3 is TGTGCCAGCATCCAACTAGCGGGGTCTTACAATGAGCAGTTCTTC. This translates into CASIQLAGSYNEQFF. Using reference TRBV2 and TRBJ2-1 for the parts outside the CDR3, the full variable domain is EPEVTQTPSHQVTQMGQEVILRCVPISNHLYFYWYRQILGQKVEFLVSFYNNEISEKSEIFDDQFSVERPDGSNFTLKIRSTKLEDSAMYFCASIQLAGSYNEQFFGPGTRLTVL.

The chain is built from TRBV7-2 and TRBJ2-7; TRBD2 agrees at 8 bases. The length of the CDR3 is 16 residues. V was clipped by 1 base and J by 2 bases; unmatched bases: 7. Germline V gene sequence: CDR1 SGHTA, CDR2 FQGNSA. As DNA, the CDR3 is TGTGCCAGCAGCTTAGTCGGGATAGCGGGAACCTACGAGCAGTACTTC. This codes for CASSLVGIAGTYEQYF.

The V call is TRBV6-2 or TRBV6-3, the J call TRBJ1-5, with a tentative D call TRBD1 (5 bases). In germline, CDR1 is MNHEY, CDR2 SVGEGT. Trimming cost V 2 bases and J 6 bases, with 8 bases left between them. The CDR3 runs to 13 residues. The CDR3 loop is CASSYGGSQPQHF. CDR3 nucleotide sequence: TGTGCCAGCAGTTACGGGGGTAGTCAGCCCCAGCATTTT.

V is TRBV7-2 and J is TRBJ2-5; D gene unclear. Germline V lookup: CDR1 SGHTA, CDR2 FQGNSA. V lost 5 bases to trimming and J lost 2 bases, with 12 bases between them. This CDR3 is 14 amino acids long. The CDR3 DNA sequence: TGTGCCAGCAGCACCGACTCTAATCAAGAGACCCAGTACTTC. The encoded protein is CASSTDSNQETQYF.

Only one count was recorded for this clone. This sequence joins TRBV9 and TRBJ2-2; D unresolved. Germline-derived CDR1 and CDR2 are SGDLS and YYNGEE. V lost 1 base, J lost 9 bases, and 7 bases lay in between. There are 12 residues in the CDR3. DNA of the CDR3: TGTGCCAGCAGCGTATACGACAGGGAGCTGTTTTTT. It codes for CASSVYDRELFF.

This clone occurred a few times. The rearrangement uses TRBV29-1 and TRBJ1-1; TRBD1 might be the D (6 bases). The CDR3 has 12 residues. V was cut by 5 bases and J by 3 bases, with 10 bases left in between. CDR1 is SQVTM, CDR2 ANQGSEA, per germline. The CDR3 loop reads CSVLGGDTEAFF. The DNA for the CDR3 is TGCAGCGTTTTAGGGGGGGACACTGAAGCTTTCTTT. Full variable domain (remainder filled in from reference TRBV29-1 and TRBJ1-1): SAVISQKPSRDICQRGTSLTIQCQVDSQVTMMFWYRQQPGQSLTLIATANQGSEATYESGFVIDKFPISRPNLTFSTLTVSNMSPEDSSIYLCSVLGGDTEAFFGQGTRLTVV.

The V and J genes are TRBV29-1 and TRBJ2-2, with D perhaps matching TRBD1 (6 bases). CDR3 length equals 13 residues. Between the trimmed V and J ends, which lost 3 bases and 5 bases, there was a span of 10 bases. Germline-derived CDR1 and CDR2 are SQVTM and ANQGSEA. CDR3 nucleotide sequence: TGCAGCGTTGACAGGGGACGGACCGGGGAGCTGTTTTTT. Encoded protein: CSVDRGRTGELFF.

The chain recombines TRBV6-5 with TRBJ2-7, with 8 bases matching TRBD2. The germline gives CDR1 MNHEY, CDR2 SVGAGI. The CDR3 runs to 15 residues. J was trimmed by 3 bases and V by 10 bases; bases with no gene match: 14. Written as DNA, the CDR3 is TGTGCCACCCTCCGGGGGGGCCAGCCCATCTACGAGCAGTACTTC. Amino acids: CATLRGGQPIYEQYF.